This TCR beta chain was sequenced in a study of blood T cell repertoires in COVID-19. Study summary: Researchers got acute and convalescent COVID-19 samples from the United States, Italy and Spain. The cDNA or gDNA used as material had been derived from T cells, B-cell-depleted T cells, or PBMCs.

In the source study's methods: Amplified reference gene primers provided the basis for estimating nucleated cell counts. Measured with immunoSEQ multiplex PCR; TCRdb has only the in-frame clones, and not every one. V, J and clone size were drawn from that table, and D and trimming were deduced from the DNA. The repertoire has 250,000 to 300,000 clones, 85% to 90% of them found once; the top ten carry 4.6%. CDR3 length equals 15 residues. Trimming took 3 bases from V and 1 from J, leaving 7 bases between them. Germline CDR1 is MNHEY and CDR2 is SMNVEV (reference sequence). This TCR came from a man between 35 and 55 years old with acute or convalescent COVID-19. The sequencing input was peripheral blood. The chain carries TRBV27 and TRBJ2-6; D is perhaps TRBD2 (5 bases). The CDR3 DNA sequence: TGTGCCAGCAGTTTGTTAGCGTCTGGGGCCAACGTCCTGACTTTC. This encodes CASSLLASGANVLTF.